This TCR beta chain was sequenced during a study of T-cell reconstitution after alpha-beta-depleted transplantation in children. This clonotype was observed a handful of times. Antigen: not known. The V and J ends lost 6 bases and 4 bases, in that order; junction bases with no gene match: 3. The CDR3 spans 12 residues. CDR1 and CDR2 (germline): DFQATT, SNEGSKA (reference sequence). Study-wide findings and caveats: After one year, T-cell counts and TCRbeta diversity mostly came from new T cells. Recipient T cells and thymic progenitors that survived were the source of the high TCRbeta diversity seen at day 60 in some patients. In patients about two months after transplant, alpha-beta T cells reportedly arose from several hundred expanded graft clones.

The TCRbeta library incorporated unique molecular identifiers. TCRdb itself ran the PCR reads through MiXCR, one entry per CDR3 protein. The table lists hundreds of thousands of distinct CDR3 sequences, 16% of them singletons, with about 32% in the top ten. The source was PBMCs, mostly from graft donor cells, collected 360 days after TCRalphabeta/CD19-depleted stem cell transplant. The sequence was collected from a boy younger than two who had a stem cell transplant for Wiskott-Aldrich syndrome, so the T cells may come from the graft donor. The rearrangement joins TRBV20-1 to TRBJ2-5, with 9 bases identical to TRBD2. The CDR3 sequence: CSAPAGGETQYF. CDR3 nucleotides: TGCAGTGCCCCAGCGGGAGGAGAGACCCAGTACTTC.